This is a list of T cell receptor beta chains from one sample in a study of CD8 T cells in Susac syndrome. One entry per CDR3 protein results from TCRdb running MiXCR on the immunoSEQ multiplex PCR reads. The repertoire includes 190,000 or so distinct CDR3 sequences, 95% of them detected once, and approximately 0.081% sits in the top ten. Sequencing used CD4+ T cells from PBMCs. Receptor source: a human donor with multiple sclerosis. The CDR3 runs from the conserved cysteine through the conserved F or W. D genes are given only for firm matches. Only part of the rows carry a size: once, few, many, or a class if the clone is expanded.

v_gene,d_gene,j_gene,abundance,CDR3aa,CDR3nt
TRBV11-3,NA,TRBJ1-1,NA,CASSLAGLGEAFF,TGTGCCAGCAGCTTAGCAGGGTTGGGAGAAGCTTTCTTT
TRBV29-1,TRBD1,TRBJ2-1,NA,CSVGQGQNNEQFF,TGCAGCGTCGGACAGGGACAGAACAATGAGCAGTTCTTC
TRBV27,NA,TRBJ1-6,NA,CASSPGRPSNSPLHF,TGTGCCAGCAGTCCGGGACGTCCATCCAATTCACCCCTCCACTTT
TRBV5-4,TRBD1,TRBJ1-6,NA,CASSLADRGPSPLHF,TGTGCCAGCAGCTTGGCCGACAGGGGGCCATCACCCCTCCACTTT
TRBV7-9,NA,TRBJ1-2,NA,CASSLQEHLRYGYTF,TGTGCCAGCAGCCTACAGGAGCACCTCCGCTATGGCTACACCTTC
TRBV9,TRBD1,TRBJ1-5,NA,CASSVKGQGSNQPQHF,TGTGCCAGCAGCGTAAAGGGACAGGGGAGCAATCAGCCCCAGCATTTT
TRBV20-1,NA,TRBJ2-1,NA,CSAQGRPEQFF,TGCAGTGCTCAGGGAAGACCTGAGCAGTTCTTC
TRBV20-1,NA,TRBJ2-2,NA,CSAHRDNTGELFF,TGCAGTGCTCACCGGGACAACACCGGGGAGCTGTTTTTT
TRBV14,NA,TRBJ2-3,NA,CASSLRWKAGTDTQYF,TGTGCCAGCAGCCTTAGATGGAAAGCCGGCACAGATACGCAGTATTTT
TRBV30,TRBD2,TRBJ2-5,NA,CAWSGLAGDQETQYF,TGTGCCTGGAGCGGACTAGCGGGGGACCAAGAGACCCAGTACTTC
TRBV29-1,NA,TRBJ1-1,once,CSVVVVNTEAFF,TGCAGCGTTGTAGTGGTGAACACTGAAGCTTTCTTT
TRBV7-2,NA,TRBJ2-1,NA,CASSSGLGSSYNEQFF,TGTGCCAGCAGCTCTGGACTGGGAAGCTCCTACAATGAGCAGTTCTTC
TRBV7-6,NA,TRBJ1-1,few,CASSPTGLNTEAFF,TGTGCCAGCAGCCCGACCGGTTTGAACACTGAAGCTTTCTTT
TRBV9,NA,TRBJ1-5,NA,CASSADSYSNQPQHF,TGTGCCAGCAGCGCCGACAGCTATAGCAATCAGCCCCAGCATTTT
TRBV25-1,NA,TRBJ1-1,NA,CASRAGAVGPPEAFF,TGTGCCAGCAGAGCTGGGGCAGTGGGGCCCCCTGAAGCTTTCTTT
TRBV7-9,NA,TRBJ2-1,NA,CASSFDYNEQFF,TGTGCCAGCAGCTTTGATTACAATGAGCAGTTCTTC
TRBV29-1,NA,TRBJ2-1,NA,CSARSGYNEQFF,TGCAGCGCCCGATCGGGTTACAATGAGCAGTTCTTC
TRBV30,TRBD1,TRBJ1-1,NA,CAWSAGQAHTEAFF,TGTGCCTGGAGCGCGGGACAGGCCCACACTGAAGCTTTCTTT
TRBV7-8,NA,TRBJ2-1,NA,CASSFERTQQFF,TGTGCCAGCAGCTTCGAGCGCACCCAACAGTTCTTC
TRBV7-9,NA,TRBJ2-1,NA,CASSSDPSLEQFF,TGTGCCAGCAGCTCAGACCCTTCTCTTGAGCAGTTCTTC
TRBV9,TRBD1,TRBJ2-3,NA,CASSVKGATDTQYF,TGTGCCAGCAGCGTCAAGGGGGCCACAGATACGCAGTATTTT
TRBV20-1,NA,TRBJ2-3,NA,CSATPTAGVMADTQYF,TGCAGTGCTACCCCCACTGCGGGTGTGATGGCAGATACGCAGTATTTT
TRBV13,NA,TRBJ1-1,NA,CASRTYGWDSKGNTEAFF,TGTGCCAGCAGGACCTACGGGTGGGACTCTAAGGGGAACACTGAAGCTTTCTTT
TRBV7-9,TRBD2,TRBJ2-3,NA,CASSSSGNTDTQYF,TGTGCCAGCAGCTCCAGCGGGAACACAGATACGCAGTATTTT
TRBV12-3/TRBV12-4,NA,TRBJ1-2,NA,CASSLLLRGPNGYTF,TGTGCCAGCAGTTTGCTCCTGCGGGGACCTAATGGCTACACCTTC
TRBV29-1,NA,TRBJ2-7,NA,CSVGRDVEQYF,TGCAGCGTGGGCCGGGATGTCGAGCAGTACTTC
TRBV12-3/TRBV12-4,TRBD2,TRBJ2-3,NA,CASSPISGGAGRRTQYF,TGTGCCAGCAGCCCCATTAGCGGGGGGGCCGGGAGGAGGACGCAGTATTTT
TRBV10-3,NA,TRBJ1-4,NA,CAISELANEKLFF,TGTGCCATCAGTGAGTTGGCCAATGAAAAACTGTTTTTT
TRBV3-1,NA,TRBJ1-6,NA,CASSQGQINSPLHF,TGTGCCAGCAGCCAAGGGCAGATTAATTCACCCCTCCACTTT
TRBV20-1,NA,TRBJ1-6,NA,CSAREDDYNSPLHF,TGCAGTGCTAGGGAAGACGACTATAATTCACCCCTCCACTTT
TRBV6-4,NA,TRBJ1-1,NA,CASSVAENTEAFF,TGTGCCAGCAGTGTTGCGGAAAACACTGAAGCTTTCTTT
TRBV14,NA,TRBJ2-3,NA,CASSPGPPPHTQYF,TGTGCCAGCAGTCCCGGGCCACCGCCCCATACGCAGTATTTT
TRBV6-5,NA,TRBJ2-3,NA,CASSYDIVGVDTQYF,TGTGCCAGCAGTTACGACATCGTGGGTGTCGATACGCAGTATTTT